The 22 T cell receptor beta chains presented below share a single source sample, sequenced in a study of blood T cell repertoires in COVID-19. Clones were sequenced by immunoSEQ multiplex PCR, and TCRdb holds only the in-frame ones, with some missing. The repertoire holds some 370,000 clones, with around 90% as singletons. Specimen: peripheral blood. The receptors were sampled from a man in his late teens or twenties with active or convalescent COVID-19.

The chain combines TRBV7-2 with TRBJ2-2; 8 positions agree with TRBD2. The CDR3 consists of 16 residues. The germline gives CDR1 SGHTA, CDR2 FQGNSA. V shed 1 base and J 2 bases; nucleotides not matched to a gene: 3. CDR3 in DNA: TGTGCCAGCAGCTTAGTCGGGGGGGTTAACACCGGGGAGCTGTTTTTT. Encoded protein: CASSLVGGVNTGELFF.

V is TRBV9 and J is TRBJ2-3; possibly TRBD1 for D (6 bases). Germline assignment: CDR1 SGDLS and CDR2 YYNGEE. Trimming pared 3 bases from V and 7 bases from J, leaving 21 bases between. CDR3 length: 16 residues. This CDR3 reads CASSERDKTNRNTQYF. CDR3 DNA: TGTGCCAGCAGCGAGAGGGACAAAACAAACCGGAATACGCAGTATTTT.

This chain joins TRBV28 and TRBJ2-2; no firm D call. CDR1 is MDHEN, CDR2 SYDVKM, per germline. V lost 2 bases and J 0 bases, leaving 16 bases between the germline ends. The CDR3 extends over 18 amino acids. This CDR3 reads CASSLIPPGYANTGELFF. The CDR3 bases are TGTGCCAGCAGTTTAATCCCTCCCGGGTATGCGAACACCGGGGAGCTGTTTTTT.

Points on this clone: The same CDR3 arises from other DNA sequences in this sample as well. The chain recombines TRBV6-2 or TRBV6-3 with TRBJ2-7; D not resolved. The germline CDR1 and CDR2 sequences are MNHEY and SVGEGT. The CDR3 is made up of 12 amino acids. The V end was cut by 5 bases, the J end by 0 bases, with 5 bases between. In DNA, the CDR3 is TGTGCCAGCAGTGTCTCCTCCTACGAGCAGTACTTC. Encoded protein: CASSVSSYEQYF.

The CDR3 DNA reads as TGTGCCAGTAGTATTTTGGGGCAGGGGAGAACCGAGCAGTACTTC. Encoded protein: CASSILGQGRTEQYF. This chain connects TRBV19 to TRBJ2-7; perhaps TRBD1 as D (6 bases). The CDR3 consists of 15 residues. Trimming left V 3 bases short and J 6 bases short, with 18 bases between. Germline assignment: CDR1 LNHDA and CDR2 SQIVND (reference sequence).

This clone was seen more than once but under ten times. The sample has other DNA sequences that encode this CDR3 too. The chain employs TRBV9 and TRBJ2-1; TRBD1 agrees at 10 bases. After removal of 0 bases from V and 4 bases from J, the junction contained 1 base not matched to a gene. The CDR3 loop spans 15 amino acids. CDR1 and CDR2 (germline): SGDLS, YYNGEE. CDR3 residues: CASSVVGQGYNEQFF. The CDR3 nucleotides read TGTGCCAGCAGCGTAGTGGGACAGGGGTACAATGAGCAGTTCTTC.

V gene TRBV11-2 combines with J gene TRBJ2-5; perhaps TRBD1 as D (6 bases). Trimming shortened V by 3 bases and J by 4 bases, and 9 bases separated the two germline ends. The germline V gene has CDR1 SGHAT and CDR2 FQNNGV. The CDR3 is 13 residues long. CDR3 in amino acids: CASSFGGRETQYF. CDR3 nucleotides: TGTGCCAGCAGCTTTGGGGGCAGAGAGACCCAGTACTTC.

The chain uses TRBV18 and TRBJ2-4, with D unresolved. Trimming left V 4 bases short and J 7 bases short, with 5 bases between. This CDR3 contains 11 residues. The germline V gene encodes CDR1 KGHSH and CDR2 LQKENI. Here the CDR3 reads CASSLVNIQYF. CDR3 coding DNA: TGTGCCAGCTCACTCGTCAACATTCAGTACTTC.

This chain connects TRBV9 to TRBJ1-2; 7 nucleotides match TRBD1. The CDR3 loop spans 13 amino acids. With 8 bases clipped from V and 8 bases from J, the junction kept 12 bases outside the gene matches. CDR1 is SGDLS, CDR2 YYNGEE, per germline. Written as DNA, the CDR3 is TGTGCCAGTAGAAAAGGGGGCGGTCAGGGCTACACCTTC. Protein product: CASRKGGGQGYTF.

This CDR3 reads CASSFPDTKQYF. CDR3 nucleotide sequence: TGTGCCAGCAGTTTTCCGGACACCAAGCAGTACTTC. The genes are TRBV28 and TRBJ2-7; maybe TRBD1 (5 bases). CDR3 size: 12 residues. Trimming left V 3 bases short and J 8 bases short, with 11 bases between. In germline, CDR1 is MDHEN, CDR2 SYDVKM.

The rearrangement joins TRBV4-1 to TRBJ2-2; D is undetermined. From germline, CDR1 is MGHRA and CDR2 YSYEKL. The CDR3 has 16 residues. V lost 0 bases to trimming and J lost 6 bases, with 14 bases between them. The CDR3 DNA reads as TGCGCCAGCAGCCAAGATGGGCAGCCTTTTGCCGGGGAGCTGTTTTTT. Translated: CASSQDGQPFAGELFF.

This clone was recorded only once. V is TRBV24-1 and J is TRBJ1-5, with D perhaps matching TRBD1 (6 bases). Germline V gene data show CDR1 as KGHDR and CDR2 as SFDVKD. There are 13 residues in the CDR3. V was cut by 5 bases and J by 7 bases, with 11 bases left in between. The CDR3 DNA sequence: TGTGCCACCAGTGGCGGGGGGCGGCAGCCCCAGCATTTT. Its protein product is CATSGGGRQPQHF.

V gene TRBV18 combines with J gene TRBJ1-6; perhaps TRBD1 as D (6 bases). CDR3 length: 18 amino acids. Trimming shortened V by 2 bases and J by 1 base, and 15 bases separated the two germline ends. Germline V lookup: CDR1 KGHSH, CDR2 LQKENI. CDR3 sequence (DNA): TGTGCCAGCTCACCATTCTCGACAGGAATGTCCTATAATTCACCCCTCCACTTT. Translating it yields CASSPFSTGMSYNSPLHF. Together with reference TRBV18 and TRBJ1-6, the CDR3 gives the full variable domain: NAGVMQNPRHLVRRRGQEARLRCSPMKGHSHVYWYRQLPEEGLKFMVYLQKENIIDESGMPKERFSAEFPKEGPSILRIQQVVRGDSAAYFCASSPFSTGMSYNSPLHFGNGTRLTVT.

The table lists this clone with a few counts. The gene calls are TRBV2 and TRBJ2-3; TRBD2 is a possible D gene (5 bases). With 4 bases removed from V and 4 bases from J, the gap between germline ends came to 12 bases. CDR1 and CDR2 (germline): SNHLY, FYNNEI. The CDR3 has 14 amino acids. The CDR3 reads CASSVPSLSDTQYF. The CDR3 nucleotides are TGTGCCAGCAGTGTGCCTAGCTTATCAGATACGCAGTATTTT.

V gene TRBV6-2 or TRBV6-3 combines with J gene TRBJ2-1, with 7 bases identical to TRBD2. The CDR3 has 15 amino acids. Germline V lookup: CDR1 MNHEY, CDR2 SVGEGT. With V trimmed by 4 bases and J by 9 bases, 12 bases remained unmatched. CDR3 DNA: TGTGCCAGCAGTTGGAGTGAAGGACTAGTCAGTGAGCAGTTCTTC. Encoded protein: CASSWSEGLVSEQFF.

CDR3 protein: CASSDLLGTEAFF. In DNA form, the CDR3 reads TGTGCCAGCAGTGACCTCCTAGGCACTGAAGCTTTCTTT. The V call is TRBV6-1, the J call TRBJ1-1; no clear D. In germline, CDR1 is MNHNS, CDR2 SASEGT. CDR3 size: 13 residues. Trimming left V 3 bases short and J 4 bases short, with 9 bases between.

The chain recombines TRBV5-6 with TRBJ1-4; 7 bases are a match to TRBD1. Looked up from germline, CDR1 is SGHDT and CDR2 is YYEEEE. This CDR3 has 16 residues. The V segment lost 2 bases and the J segment 4 bases; nucleotides outside the gene matches: 8. As DNA, the CDR3 is TGTGCCAGCAGCTTAACAGGGGCGGAGGATAATGAAAAACTGTTTTTT. Translation: CASSLTGAEDNEKLFF.

The chain employs TRBV27 and TRBJ1-2, with TRBD1 matching over 7 bases. The germline gives CDR1 MNHEY, CDR2 SMNVEV (reference sequence). The trim removed 5 bases at V and 4 bases at J, leaving 4 bases unmatched. CDR3 size: 13 residues. The CDR3 here is CASSPSGGYGYTF. The CDR3 region has the DNA TGTGCCAGCAGTCCATCAGGGGGCTATGGCTACACCTTC.

This clone was seen once. V gene TRBV4-3 combines with J gene TRBJ2-7; TRBD1 matches 7 bases. Germline-derived CDR1 and CDR2 are LGHNA and YSLEER. Losses at the gene ends were 0 bases for V and 3 bases for J; bases not matched to a gene: 5. The CDR3 covers 15 residues. DNA for the CDR3: TGCGCCAGCAGCCAAGACGGGACAGCATTCTACGAGCAGTACTTC. It specifies CASSQDGTAFYEQYF.

This clone was seen once. The V call is TRBV5-1, the J call TRBJ1-2; tentative D call: TRBD1 (6 bases). Deletions cut 4 bases from V and 8 bases from J, with 18 bases between. This CDR3 spans 14 amino acids. Germline V gives CDR1 SGHRS, CDR2 YFSETQ. CDR3 loop: CASSVQGAARGYTF. The CDR3, as DNA: TGCGCCAGCAGCGTACAGGGAGCAGCTAGGGGCTACACCTTC.

The V and J genes are TRBV6-1 and TRBJ2-1, with 9 positions matching TRBD2. V shed 3 bases, J shed 6 bases, and the junction held 9 bases outside the gene matches. CDR1 and CDR2 from the germline V gene are MNHNS and SASEGT. This CDR3 has 16 residues. DNA for the CDR3: TGTGCCAGCAGTGACCCAGGCGGGAGGGCCAGCAATGAGCAGTTCTTC. Translation: CASSDPGGRASNEQFF.

The chain carries TRBV5-1 and TRBJ1-3; D call uncertain. The length of the CDR3 is 15 residues. The germline V and J ends were trimmed by 2 bases and 0 bases, with 9 bases remaining between them. The germline V gene has CDR1 SGHRS and CDR2 YFSETQ. CDR3 loop: CASSFGASSGNTIYF. The CDR3 DNA reads as TGCGCCAGCAGCTTTGGAGCAAGCTCTGGAAACACCATATATTTT.